A selection of T cell receptor beta chains follows, all from one sample in a study of siplizumab effects on memory and regulatory T cells. Data came from immunoSEQ multiplex PCR; TCRdb stores just in-frame clones and leaves some out. The sample records approximately 100,000 clones, roughly nine tenths being singletons. The specimen sequenced was Tregs sorted from blood. Every receptor here comes from a human donor in good health. Each CDR3 is given with its conserved first and last residue. A D gene is named only where the DNA matches it firmly. Only part of the rows carry a size: once, few, many, or a class if the clone is expanded.

j_call: TRBJ2-3
v_call: TRBV19
clone_size: .
d_call: .
cdr3_nt: TGTGCCAGTAGTATGAGCAGCCACACAGATACGCAGTATTTT
cdr3_aa: CASSMSSHTDTQYF

j_call: TRBJ2-2
v_call: TRBV6-6
clone_size: .
d_call: .
cdr3_nt: TGTGCCAGCAGTTACCAGACCGGGGAGCTGTTTTTT
cdr3_aa: CASSYQTGELFF

j_call: TRBJ1-5
v_call: TRBV12-5
clone_size: .
d_call: .
cdr3_nt: TGTGCTAGTGGTACGGGCGCGGGGTTTGGTCAGCCCCAGCATTTT
cdr3_aa: CASGTGAGFGQPQHF

j_call: TRBJ2-1
v_call: TRBV15
clone_size: .
d_call: TRBD2
cdr3_nt: TGTGCCACCAGCTCCCAGTTGAGCGGGAGTTTCAATGAGCAGTTCTTC
cdr3_aa: CATSSQLSGSFNEQFF

j_call: TRBJ1-2
v_call: TRBV28
clone_size: once
d_call: TRBD1
cdr3_nt: TGTGCCAGCAGTTCAGGGGGGGGCTATGGCTACACCTTC
cdr3_aa: CASSSGGGYGYTF

j_call: TRBJ1-2
v_call: TRBV19
clone_size: .
d_call: TRBD1
cdr3_nt: TGTGCCAGTAGTACGCGACAGGGGGTAAGGTCGGTCTATGGCTACACCTTC
cdr3_aa: CASSTRQGVRSVYGYTF

j_call: TRBJ1-1
v_call: TRBV7-9
clone_size: .
d_call: TRBD1
cdr3_nt: TGTGCCAGCAGCTTTACTTCAGCCTGGGACAGCCCGAACACTGAAGCTTTCTTT
cdr3_aa: CASSFTSAWDSPNTEAFF

j_call: TRBJ1-1
v_call: TRBV4-2
clone_size: .
d_call: .
cdr3_nt: TGTGCCAGCAGCCAAGAGTCCCCGAACACTGAAGCTTTCTTT
cdr3_aa: CASSQESPNTEAFF

j_call: TRBJ1-5
v_call: TRBV6-1
clone_size: .
d_call: TRBD1
cdr3_nt: TGTGCCAGCAGTGGCCCACAGGGGGCACGTTACGTTCAGCCCCAGCATTTT
cdr3_aa: CASSGPQGARYVQPQHF

j_call: TRBJ1-4
v_call: TRBV14
clone_size: .
d_call: TRBD1
cdr3_nt: TGTGCCAGCAGCCTCCGGGACAGGGCTTGGGGAGAAAAACTGTTTTTT
cdr3_aa: CASSLRDRAWGEKLFF

j_call: TRBJ1-2
v_call: TRBV7-9
clone_size: .
d_call: .
cdr3_nt: TGTGCCAGCAGCCGCCGGGGGGCCGGTGGCTATGGCTACACCTTC
cdr3_aa: CASSRRGAGGYGYTF

j_call: TRBJ1-4
v_call: TRBV4-1
clone_size: .
d_call: TRBD1
cdr3_nt: TGCGCCAGCAGCCAAGGGGGACAGGGAAATGAAAAACTGTTTTTT
cdr3_aa: CASSQGGQGNEKLFF

j_call: TRBJ1-5
v_call: TRBV4-1
clone_size: .
d_call: .
cdr3_nt: TGCGCCAGCAGCCAAGATCATGGGGGCGCAGGACAGCCCCAGCATTTT
cdr3_aa: CASSQDHGGAGQPQHF

j_call: TRBJ1-3
v_call: TRBV10-3
clone_size: few
d_call: .
cdr3_nt: TGTGCCATCAGTGAGTCGAGAGGAAACACCATATATTTT
cdr3_aa: CAISESRGNTIYF

j_call: TRBJ2-5
v_call: TRBV21-1
clone_size: .
d_call: .
cdr3_nt: TGTGCCAGCAGCAAAGGGCCAAAGGGGGAGACCCAGTACTTC
cdr3_aa: CASSKGPKGETQYF

j_call: TRBJ2-7
v_call: TRBV5-1
clone_size: .
d_call: .
cdr3_nt: TGCGCCAGCAGGGGGGGTAACGAGCAGTACTTC
cdr3_aa: CASRGGNEQYF

j_call: TRBJ2-2
v_call: TRBV19
clone_size: few
d_call: .
cdr3_nt: TGTGCCAGTAACAGGGTTAACGGGGAGCTGTTTTTT
cdr3_aa: CASNRVNGELFF

j_call: TRBJ2-3
v_call: TRBV6-4
clone_size: .
d_call: TRBD2
cdr3_nt: TGTGCCAGCAGTGGTAGCGGGAGGTTCACAGATACGCAGTATTTT
cdr3_aa: CASSGSGRFTDTQYF

j_call: TRBJ1-3
v_call: TRBV6-5
clone_size: .
d_call: .
cdr3_nt: TGTGCCAGCAGTTCCGGGCCATCGCATGGAAACACCATATATTTT
cdr3_aa: CASSSGPSHGNTIYF

j_call: TRBJ1-1
v_call: TRBV29-1
clone_size: few
d_call: .
cdr3_nt: TGCAGCGTTGAGATCCGACACAACACTGAAGCTTTCTTT
cdr3_aa: CSVEIRHNTEAFF

j_call: TRBJ2-2
v_call: TRBV19
clone_size: once
d_call: .
cdr3_nt: TGTGCCAGTAGGGTCAGGGACCCACCCGGGGAGCTGTTTTTT
cdr3_aa: CASRVRDPPGELFF

j_call: TRBJ1-2
v_call: TRBV2
clone_size: few
d_call: TRBD1
cdr3_nt: TGTGCCAGCAGTGCAGGGACAGAACACTATGGCTACACCTTC
cdr3_aa: CASSAGTEHYGYTF

j_call: TRBJ2-3
v_call: TRBV7-9
clone_size: .
d_call: .
cdr3_nt: TGTGCCAGCAGCTCAAGGTTTGATACGCAGTATTTT
cdr3_aa: CASSSRFDTQYF

j_call: TRBJ1-6
v_call: TRBV5-1
clone_size: .
d_call: TRBD1
cdr3_nt: TGCGCCAGCAGCTTGGACCAAGGGGGCATTTCACCCCTCCACTTT
cdr3_aa: CASSLDQGGISPLHF

j_call: TRBJ2-3
v_call: TRBV4-2
clone_size: few
d_call: .
cdr3_nt: TGTGCCAGCAGCCAAGAAGCAACGGGGGTGCTCACAGATACGCAGTATTTT
cdr3_aa: CASSQEATGVLTDTQYF

j_call: TRBJ2-3
v_call: TRBV7-2
clone_size: .
d_call: .
cdr3_nt: TGTGCCAGCAGGGGACAACGGGACTTCAGCACAGATACGCAGTATTTT
cdr3_aa: CASRGQRDFSTDTQYF

j_call: TRBJ1-5
v_call: TRBV15
clone_size: once
d_call: TRBD1
cdr3_nt: TGTGCCACCAGCAGAGGGCAGGGGGTCCTATCGAATCAGCCCCAGCATTTT
cdr3_aa: CATSRGQGVLSNQPQHF

j_call: TRBJ2-4
v_call: TRBV4-1
clone_size: .
d_call: TRBD1
cdr3_nt: TGCGCCAGCAGCGCCCGGGACAGGGTCGAGGGCAAAAACATTCAGTACTTC
cdr3_aa: CASSARDRVEGKNIQYF

j_call: TRBJ2-7
v_call: TRBV6-5
clone_size: .
d_call: .
cdr3_nt: TGTGCCAGCAGTTACTCGTTGCCAGGGCCCTACGAGCAGTACTTC
cdr3_aa: CASSYSLPGPYEQYF

j_call: TRBJ1-2
v_call: TRBV25-1
clone_size: once
d_call: TRBD1
cdr3_nt: TGTGCCAGCAGGGAGACAGGGAACGGCGGCTACACCTTC
cdr3_aa: CASRETGNGGYTF

j_call: TRBJ2-5
v_call: TRBV7-7
clone_size: .
d_call: .
cdr3_nt: TGTGCTAGCAGCTTAGGCTTAGGGGGGGTCGAGACCCAGTACTTC
cdr3_aa: CASSLGLGGVETQYF

j_call: TRBJ1-2
v_call: TRBV9
clone_size: .
d_call: .
cdr3_nt: TGTGCCAGCCGAAGACAATCGTCCGGGGCGGTCTATGGCTACACCTTC
cdr3_aa: CASRRQSSGAVYGYTF

j_call: TRBJ2-1
v_call: TRBV18
clone_size: .
d_call: .
cdr3_nt: TGTGCCAGCTCACCACCTCCGTTCAGCGCTTCTCATGAGCAGTTCTTC
cdr3_aa: CASSPPPFSASHEQFF

j_call: TRBJ1-1
v_call: TRBV7-6
clone_size: .
d_call: .
cdr3_nt: TGTGCCAGCAGCTTAGGCAATATAAGGGAAGGAGGCACTGAAGCTTTCTTT
cdr3_aa: CASSLGNIREGGTEAFF

j_call: TRBJ1-4
v_call: TRBV6-6
clone_size: .
d_call: .
cdr3_nt: TGTGCCAGCAGGGCAACGGAAAAACTGTTTTTT
cdr3_aa: CASRATEKLFF

j_call: TRBJ2-2
v_call: TRBV1
clone_size: once
d_call: .
cdr3_nt: TGCACCAGCAGACCTAGCGGCGCATCGAACACCGGGGAGCTGTTTTTT
cdr3_aa: CTSRPSGASNTGELFF

j_call: TRBJ1-3
v_call: TRBV5-1
clone_size: .
d_call: .
cdr3_nt: TGCGCCAGCAGCAAGGACACCTTCAGCGGGGGAAACACCATATATTTT
cdr3_aa: CASSKDTFSGGNTIYF

j_call: TRBJ2-2
v_call: TRBV11-2
clone_size: .
d_call: .
cdr3_nt: TGTGCCAGCAGCTTACGGGGTACGACCGGGGAGCTGTTTTTT
cdr3_aa: CASSLRGTTGELFF

j_call: TRBJ1-6
v_call: TRBV5-1
clone_size: .
d_call: .
cdr3_nt: TGCGCCAGCAGCCCCGGTACAAGGGGTAATTCACCCCTCCACTTT
cdr3_aa: CASSPGTRGNSPLHF

j_call: TRBJ2-7
v_call: TRBV11-2
clone_size: .
d_call: .
cdr3_nt: TGTGCCAGCAGCCCGACAGGAACGGGTGAGCAGTACTTC
cdr3_aa: CASSPTGTGEQYF

j_call: TRBJ1-2
v_call: TRBV6-5
clone_size: .
d_call: TRBD1
cdr3_nt: TGTGCCAGCAGGTTATTCGGGACAGACTATGGCTACACCTTC
cdr3_aa: CASRLFGTDYGYTF

j_call: TRBJ1-1
v_call: TRBV5-1
clone_size: .
d_call: TRBD1
cdr3_nt: TGCGCCAGCAGCTTGGGGGCGACAGGGAGGGTGACCACTGAAGCTTTCTTT
cdr3_aa: CASSLGATGRVTTEAFF

j_call: TRBJ2-1
v_call: TRBV7-2
clone_size: .
d_call: .
cdr3_nt: TGTGCCAGCAGCTTATCCCCACAGTCCCAGTTCTTC
cdr3_aa: CASSLSPQSQFF

j_call: TRBJ2-3
v_call: TRBV4-2
clone_size: .
d_call: .
cdr3_nt: TGTGCCAGCAGCCAAGGGTTGGGAGATACGCAGTATTTT
cdr3_aa: CASSQGLGDTQYF

j_call: TRBJ2-7
v_call: TRBV6-6
clone_size: .
d_call: .
cdr3_nt: TGTGCCAGCAGCCCCCGCAGTAATGCTTGGGAGCAGTACTTC
cdr3_aa: CASSPRSNAWEQYF

j_call: TRBJ2-2
v_call: TRBV19
clone_size: .
d_call: .
cdr3_nt: TGTGCCAGTTCACTCTCCTACTCCACCGGGGAGCTGTTTTTT
cdr3_aa: CASSLSYSTGELFF